This TCR beta chain was recorded in a study of cytomegalovirus exposure and HLA in healthy donors. Study overall: An earlier analysis found 117 million unique TCR beta sequences from approximately 190 million T cells.

The study ran its PCR with 60 Vbeta and 13 Jbeta primers. TCRdb's copy holds only in-frame clones and misses some; the assay was immunoSEQ multiplex PCR. The sample records under 150,000 clones, under 90% being singletons. On this clone: What it binds is unknown.

Notes on the study in general: Association with HLA alleles at 0.05 false discovery rate was found for 15,000 to 20,000 TCR beta sequences in a later analysis. Relative to the approximately 670-donor mean, N-insertions were reportedly fewer in an Asian-associated ancestry cluster in a later analysis. Listed as cytomegalovirus-associated were more than 150 TCR beta chains.

The sequenced sample consisted of PBMCs. The TCR comes from a male donor in good health and CMV-seronegative.

CDR3 residues: CASSLTSGVGDTQYF. CDR3 coding DNA: TGTGCCAGCAGCCTAACTAGCGGGGTTGGAGATACGCAGTATTTT. The chain employs TRBV5-4 and TRBJ2-3; 10 bases fit TRBD2. Per the germline V gene, CDR1 is SGHNT and CDR2 is YYREEE (reference sequence). J was trimmed by 5 bases and V by 4 bases; bases with no gene match: 7. The CDR3 contains 15 residues.